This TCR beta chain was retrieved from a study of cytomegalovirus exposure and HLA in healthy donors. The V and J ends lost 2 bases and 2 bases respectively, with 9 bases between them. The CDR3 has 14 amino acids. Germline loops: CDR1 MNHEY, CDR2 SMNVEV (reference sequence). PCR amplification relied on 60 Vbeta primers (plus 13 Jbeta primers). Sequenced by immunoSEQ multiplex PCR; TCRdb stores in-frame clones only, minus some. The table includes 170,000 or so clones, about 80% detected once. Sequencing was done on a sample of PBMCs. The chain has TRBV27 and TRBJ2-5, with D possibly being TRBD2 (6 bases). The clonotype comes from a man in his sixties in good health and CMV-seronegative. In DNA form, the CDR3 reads TGTGCCAGCAGTTTAGGCCTAGCGCAAGAGACCCAGTACTTC. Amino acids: CASSLGLAQETQYF.